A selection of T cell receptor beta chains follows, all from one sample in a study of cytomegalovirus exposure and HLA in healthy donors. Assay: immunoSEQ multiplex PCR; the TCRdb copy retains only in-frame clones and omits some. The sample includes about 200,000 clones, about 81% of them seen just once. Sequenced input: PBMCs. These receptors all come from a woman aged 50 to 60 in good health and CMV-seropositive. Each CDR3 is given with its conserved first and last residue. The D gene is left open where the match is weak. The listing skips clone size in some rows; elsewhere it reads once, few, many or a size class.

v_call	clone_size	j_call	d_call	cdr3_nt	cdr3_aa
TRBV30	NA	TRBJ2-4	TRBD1	TGTGCCTGGAAATCCTACGGGACAGGGAGGAACATTCAGTACTTC	CAWKSYGTGRNIQYF
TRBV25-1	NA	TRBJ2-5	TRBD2	TGTGCCAGCAGTGATCCCGGACTAGCCAAAGAGACCCAGTACTTC	CASSDPGLAKETQYF
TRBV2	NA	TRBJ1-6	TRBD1	TGTGCCGGGGACAGGGGGGAGGACTCACCCCTCCACTTT	CAGDRGEDSPLHF
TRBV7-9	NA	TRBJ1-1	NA	TGTGCCAGCAGCTTAGCGGAGGGCGCCACTGAAGCTTTCTTT	CASSLAEGATEAFF
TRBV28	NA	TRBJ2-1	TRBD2	TGTGCCAGCAGTTACATAGCGGGGGGCTACAATGAGCAGTTCTTC	CASSYIAGGYNEQFF
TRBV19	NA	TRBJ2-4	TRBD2	TGTGCCAGTAAATCGAGGACTAGCGGACAAAACATTCAGTACTTC	CASKSRTSGQNIQYF
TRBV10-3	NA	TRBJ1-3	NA	TGTGCCATCAGTGGGCAGGTTGCTGGAAACACCATATATTTT	CAISGQVAGNTIYF
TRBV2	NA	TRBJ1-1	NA	TGTGCCAGCAGTGTGGCTTCGTTGAACACTGAAGCTTTCTTT	CASSVASLNTEAFF
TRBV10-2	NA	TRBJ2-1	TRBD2	TGCGCCAGCAGTGAGGCGGGAGGCCCCCCCTACAATGAGCAGTTCTTC	CASSEAGGPPYNEQFF
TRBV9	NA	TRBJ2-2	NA	TGTGCCAGCAGCGTCTCAGGGAACACCGGGGAGCTGTTTTTT	CASSVSGNTGELFF
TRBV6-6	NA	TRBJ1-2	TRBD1	TGTGCCAGCAGTTTACAGGGGGCTCAGGGCTACACCTTC	CASSLQGAQGYTF
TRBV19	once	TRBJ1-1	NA	TGTGCCAGTAGTGTATTTTCGACAGAGCCTTACACTGAAGCTTTCTTT	CASSVFSTEPYTEAFF
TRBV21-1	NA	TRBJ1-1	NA	TGTGCCAGCAGCTCCCGGGGGAATTACTCAGGGGCTTTCTTT	CASSSRGNYSGAFF
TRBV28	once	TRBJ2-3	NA	TGTGCCAGCAGTACAACCGGGGGTACAGATACGCAGTATTTT	CASSTTGGTDTQYF
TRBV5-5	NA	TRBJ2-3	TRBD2	TGTGCCAGCAGCCCCGATGGCGGGGGGACAGATACGCAGTATTTT	CASSPDGGGTDTQYF
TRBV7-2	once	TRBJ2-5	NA	TGTGCCAGCAGCTTCCTTGGGCTCGGACAAGAGACCCAGTACTTC	CASSFLGLGQETQYF
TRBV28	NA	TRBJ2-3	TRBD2	TGTGCCAGCAGTTCAGTTGGGACTAGCGGGAGATCCACAGATACGCAGTATTTT	CASSSVGTSGRSTDTQYF
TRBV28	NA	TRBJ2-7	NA	TGTGCCAGCGTCCCAACAGGAGCCAGAGAGCAGTACTTC	CASVPTGAREQYF
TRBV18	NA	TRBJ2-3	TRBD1	TGTGCCAGCTCACCCTTGGGACAGGGTACGGGGTACGATACGCAGTATTTT	CASSPLGQGTGYDTQYF
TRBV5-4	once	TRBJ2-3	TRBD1	TGTGCCAGCAGCCCTGGGACAGGGAGCACAGATACGCAGTATTTT	CASSPGTGSTDTQYF
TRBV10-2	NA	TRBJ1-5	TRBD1	TGCGCCAGCAGACCCGGGACAGTCTTCAATCAGCCCCAGCATTTT	CASRPGTVFNQPQHF
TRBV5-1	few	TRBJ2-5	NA	TGCGCCAGCAGCGCGGGACAGCAAGAGACCCAGTACTTC	CASSAGQQETQYF
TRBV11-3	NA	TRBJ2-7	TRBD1	TGTGCCAGCAGCCTCCGGGACAGGGGATCGGAACAGTACTTC	CASSLRDRGSEQYF
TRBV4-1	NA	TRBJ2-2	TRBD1	TGCGCCAGCAGCGAACAGGCACAGGGGGATACCGGGGAGCTGTTTTTT	CASSEQAQGDTGELFF
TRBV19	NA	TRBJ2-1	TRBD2	TGTGCCAGTAGTATAGGGGCTAGCGGTGAGCAGTTCTTC	CASSIGASGEQFF
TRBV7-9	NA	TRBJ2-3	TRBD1	TGTGCCAGCAGGACAGGGAAAGGAGATACGCAGTATTTT	CASRTGKGDTQYF
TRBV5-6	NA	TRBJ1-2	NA	TGTGCCAGCAGCTTGGCCGCCGGGGGGGCGGATGGCTACACCTTC	CASSLAAGGADGYTF
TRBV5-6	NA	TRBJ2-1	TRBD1	TGTGCCAGCAGCCCAGGGACAGTAAAAATCTACAATGAGCAGTTCTTC	CASSPGTVKIYNEQFF
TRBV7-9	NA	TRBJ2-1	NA	TGTGCCAGCAGCCTGGGGGCATACAATGAGCAGTTCTTC	CASSLGAYNEQFF
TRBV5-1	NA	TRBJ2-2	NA	TGCGCCCCCTTGGGAGGCACCGGGGAGCTGTTTTTT	CAPLGGTGELFF
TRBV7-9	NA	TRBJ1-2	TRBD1	TGTGCCAGCAGCTCTGGGACAGGACTCTCTAACTATGGCTACACCTTC	CASSSGTGLSNYGYTF
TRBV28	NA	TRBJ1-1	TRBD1	TGTGCCAGCAATGCGGGACAGGGAAAAACTGAAGCTTTCTTT	CASNAGQGKTEAFF
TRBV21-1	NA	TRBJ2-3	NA	NA	CASSKDRGVGKGARDTQYF
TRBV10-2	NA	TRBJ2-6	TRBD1	TGCGCCACCAAAACAGGGGGCGCTACGGGGGCCAACGTCCTGACTTTC	CATKTGGATGANVLTF
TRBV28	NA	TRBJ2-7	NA	TGTGCCAGCACCCCCGGAGGAGAATACGAGCAGTACTTC	CASTPGGEYEQYF
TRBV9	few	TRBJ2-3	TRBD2	TGTGCCAGCAGCGTCGACAGCGGGGAGACAGATACGCAGTATTTT	CASSVDSGETDTQYF
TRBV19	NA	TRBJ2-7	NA	TGTGCCAGTAGTATGGAGGGACTCCCCTACGAGCAGTACTTC	CASSMEGLPYEQYF
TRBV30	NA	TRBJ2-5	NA	TGTGCCTGGAGTGAGAGGCGGGAGACCCAGTACTTC	CAWSERRETQYF
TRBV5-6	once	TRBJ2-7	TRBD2	TGTGCCAGCAGCCTCCGGGGGGTAGCGGGAATCTACGAGCAGTACTTC	CASSLRGVAGIYEQYF
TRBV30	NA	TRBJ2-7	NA	TGTGCCTGGAGTGTAGGGGTCTACGAGCAGTACTTC	CAWSVGVYEQYF
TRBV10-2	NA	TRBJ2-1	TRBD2	TGCGCCAGCAGTGAGTTTGGTGGGACTAGCGGGAGCTCCTACAATGAGCAGTTCTTC	CASSEFGGTSGSSYNEQFF
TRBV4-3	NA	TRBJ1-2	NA	TGCGCCAGCAGCCAAGTCCTTAACTATGGCTACACCTTC	CASSQVLNYGYTF
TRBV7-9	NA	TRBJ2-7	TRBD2	TGTGCCAGCAGCTTAGCGCAACTAGCGGGCCCCTACGAGCAGTACTTC	CASSLAQLAGPYEQYF